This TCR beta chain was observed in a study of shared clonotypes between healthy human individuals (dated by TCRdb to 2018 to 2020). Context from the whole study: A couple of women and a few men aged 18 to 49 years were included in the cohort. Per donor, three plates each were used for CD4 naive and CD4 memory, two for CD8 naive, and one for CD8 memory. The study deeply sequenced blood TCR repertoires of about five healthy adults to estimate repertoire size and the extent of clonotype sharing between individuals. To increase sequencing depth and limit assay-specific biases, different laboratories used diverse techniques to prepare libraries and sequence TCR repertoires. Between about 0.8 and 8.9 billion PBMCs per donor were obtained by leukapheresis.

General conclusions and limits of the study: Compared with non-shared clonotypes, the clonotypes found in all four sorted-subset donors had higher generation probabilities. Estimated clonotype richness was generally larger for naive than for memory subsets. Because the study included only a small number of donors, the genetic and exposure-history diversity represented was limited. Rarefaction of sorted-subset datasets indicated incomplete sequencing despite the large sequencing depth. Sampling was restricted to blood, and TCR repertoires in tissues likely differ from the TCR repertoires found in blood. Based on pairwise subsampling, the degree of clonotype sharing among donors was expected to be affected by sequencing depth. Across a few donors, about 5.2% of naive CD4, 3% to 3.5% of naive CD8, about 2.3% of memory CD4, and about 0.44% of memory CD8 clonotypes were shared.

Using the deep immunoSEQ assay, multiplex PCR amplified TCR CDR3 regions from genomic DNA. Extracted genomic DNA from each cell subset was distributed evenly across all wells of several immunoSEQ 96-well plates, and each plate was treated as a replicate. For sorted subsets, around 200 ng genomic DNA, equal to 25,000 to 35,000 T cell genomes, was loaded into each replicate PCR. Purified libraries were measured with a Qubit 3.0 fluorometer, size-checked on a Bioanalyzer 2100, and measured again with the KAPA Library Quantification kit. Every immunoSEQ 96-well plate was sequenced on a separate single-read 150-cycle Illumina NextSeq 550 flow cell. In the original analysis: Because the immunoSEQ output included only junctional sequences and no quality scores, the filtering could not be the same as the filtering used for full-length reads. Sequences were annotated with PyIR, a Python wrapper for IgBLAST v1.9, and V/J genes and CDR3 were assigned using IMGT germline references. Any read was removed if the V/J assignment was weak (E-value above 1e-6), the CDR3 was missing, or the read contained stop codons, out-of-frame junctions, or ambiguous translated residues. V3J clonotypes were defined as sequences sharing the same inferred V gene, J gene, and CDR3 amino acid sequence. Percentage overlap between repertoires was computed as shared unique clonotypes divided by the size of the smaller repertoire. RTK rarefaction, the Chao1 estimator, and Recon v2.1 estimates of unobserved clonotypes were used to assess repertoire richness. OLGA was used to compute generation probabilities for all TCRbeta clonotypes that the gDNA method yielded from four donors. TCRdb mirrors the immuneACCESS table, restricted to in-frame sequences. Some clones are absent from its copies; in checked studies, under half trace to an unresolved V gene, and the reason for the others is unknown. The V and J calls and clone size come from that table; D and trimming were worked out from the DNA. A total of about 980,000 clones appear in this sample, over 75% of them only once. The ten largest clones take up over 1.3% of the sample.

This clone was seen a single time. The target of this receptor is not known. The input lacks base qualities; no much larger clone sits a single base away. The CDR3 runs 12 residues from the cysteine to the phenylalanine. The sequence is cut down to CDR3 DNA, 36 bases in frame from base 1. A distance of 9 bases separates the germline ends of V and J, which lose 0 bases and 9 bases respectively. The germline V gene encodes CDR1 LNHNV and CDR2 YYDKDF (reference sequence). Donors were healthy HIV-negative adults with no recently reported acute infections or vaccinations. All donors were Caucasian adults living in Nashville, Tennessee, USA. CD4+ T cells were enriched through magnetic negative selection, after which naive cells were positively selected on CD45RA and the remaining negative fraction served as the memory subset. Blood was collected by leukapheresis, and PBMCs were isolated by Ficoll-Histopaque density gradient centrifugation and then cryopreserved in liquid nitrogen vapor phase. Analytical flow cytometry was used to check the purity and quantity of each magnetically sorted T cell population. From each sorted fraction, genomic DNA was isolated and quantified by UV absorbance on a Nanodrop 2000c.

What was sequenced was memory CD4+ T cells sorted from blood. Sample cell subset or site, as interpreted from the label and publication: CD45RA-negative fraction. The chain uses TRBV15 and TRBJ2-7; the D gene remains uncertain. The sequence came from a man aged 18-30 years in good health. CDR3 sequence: CATSRDSGRQYF. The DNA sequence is TGTGCCACCAGCAGAGATAGTGGTAGGCAGTACTTC.